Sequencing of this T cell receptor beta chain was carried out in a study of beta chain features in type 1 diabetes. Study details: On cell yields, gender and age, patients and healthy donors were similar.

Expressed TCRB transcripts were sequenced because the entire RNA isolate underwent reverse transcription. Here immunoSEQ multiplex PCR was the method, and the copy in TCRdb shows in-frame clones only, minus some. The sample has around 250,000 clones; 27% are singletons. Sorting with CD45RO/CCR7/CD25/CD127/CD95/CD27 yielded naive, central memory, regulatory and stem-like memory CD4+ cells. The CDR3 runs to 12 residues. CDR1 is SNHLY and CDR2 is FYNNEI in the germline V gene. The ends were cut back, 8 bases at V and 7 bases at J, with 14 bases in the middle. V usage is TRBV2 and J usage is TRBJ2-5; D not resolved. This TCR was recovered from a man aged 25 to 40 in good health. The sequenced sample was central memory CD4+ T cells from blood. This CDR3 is CASEEGLGTQYF. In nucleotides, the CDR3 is TGTGCCAGCGAGGAAGGATTGGGGACCCAGTACTTC.